These 6 T cell receptor beta chains originate from one sample sequenced in a study of blood T cell repertoires in COVID-19. Only in-frame clones appear in the TCRdb table, and some are missing; sequencing was by immunoSEQ multiplex PCR. The sample comprises approximately 170,000 clones, 70% to 90% of which are singletons, and approximately 10% rests with the top ten. The specimen sequenced was peripheral blood. The source of these receptors is a human donor in a cohort sampled during active COVID-19.

The rearrangement joins TRBV27 to TRBJ2-7; 7 bases are a match to TRBD2. The CDR3 runs 15 residues. The V gene end was trimmed by 3 bases and the J gene end by 2 bases; junction bases not matched to a gene: 7. Germline CDR1 MNHEY, CDR2 SMNVEV (reference sequence). The CDR3 nucleotides read TGTGCCAGCAGTTTTAGGGCAGCGGGAACCTACGAGCAGTACTTC. It codes for CASSFRAAGTYEQYF.

This chain uses TRBV20-1 with TRBJ2-1, with 9 bases lining up with TRBD2. Losses at the gene ends were 3 bases for V and 3 bases for J; bases not matched to a gene: 3. Germline assignment: CDR1 DFQATT and CDR2 SNEGSKA (reference sequence). The CDR3 extends over 14 amino acids. The CDR3 region has the DNA TGCAGTGCTAGTATAGCGGGGGTCTACAATGAGCAGTTCTTC. This codes for CSASIAGVYNEQFF.

Comment on this clone: Mismatch with germline at one junction end may stem from a read error. The J gene is TRBJ2-1, the V gene TRBV24-1; no definite D call. The CDR3 covers 15 residues. Germline CDR1 KGHDR, CDR2 SFDVKD. This CDR3 is CATSGLASVYNEQFF. CDR3 sequence (DNA): TGTGCCACCAGTGGTTTGGCGAGCGTATACAATGAGCAGTTCTTC.

This clone was found once. The chain carries TRBV3-1 (or the pseudogene TRBV3-2) and TRBJ2-7; 9 bases are shared with TRBD2. Germline CDR1 is LGHDT and CDR2 is YNNKEL (reference sequence). This CDR3 is 15 amino acids long. V was clipped by 3 bases and J by 0 bases; unmatched bases: 3. CDR3 sequence (DNA): TGTGCCAGCAGCCATGGACTAGCGTTCTCCTACGAGCAGTACTTC. Amino acid sequence: CASSHGLAFSYEQYF.

The sample holds many counts of this clone. The genes are TRBV4-3 and TRBJ1-4; maybe TRBD1 (6 bases). The CDR3 runs to 14 residues. Trimming removed 4 bases from V and 8 bases from J, with 14 bases in between. Germline V gene data show CDR1 as LGHNA and CDR2 as YSLEER. The CDR3 is CASSLTGSEEKLFF. The CDR3 nucleotides are TGCGCCAGCAGCCTGACAGGCAGTGAGGAAAAACTGTTTTTT.

This rearrangement joins TRBV20-1 to TRBJ2-5; D is unclear. The germline V gene has CDR1 DFQATT and CDR2 SNEGSKA (reference sequence). V was shortened by 5 bases and J by 2 bases, with 3 bases between the two germline ends. The CDR3 runs to 10 residues. The DNA for the CDR3 is TGCAGTGCTGCGCAAGAGACCCAGTACTTC. Protein product: CSAAQETQYF.